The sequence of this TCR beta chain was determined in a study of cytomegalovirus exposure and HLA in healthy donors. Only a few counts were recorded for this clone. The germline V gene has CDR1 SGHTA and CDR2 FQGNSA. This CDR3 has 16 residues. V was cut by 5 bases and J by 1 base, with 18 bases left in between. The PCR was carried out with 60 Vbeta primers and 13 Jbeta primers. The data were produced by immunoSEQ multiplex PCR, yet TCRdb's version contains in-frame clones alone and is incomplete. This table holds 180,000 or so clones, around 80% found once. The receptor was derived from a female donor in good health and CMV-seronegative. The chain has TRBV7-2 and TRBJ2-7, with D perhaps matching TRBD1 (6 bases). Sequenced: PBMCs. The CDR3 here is CASSRGTNYPSYEQYF. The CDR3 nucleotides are TGTGCCAGCAGCCGAGGGACAAACTATCCTTCCTACGAGCAGTACTTC.